This T cell receptor beta chain was documented in a study of identical twins. In regard to this clonotype: The antigen remains undetermined.

This CDR3 region has 13 residues. Germline CDR1 SGHKS, CDR2 YYEKEE (reference sequence). Study conclusions and caveats: Cord blood beta clonotypes present at high abundance carried fewer insertions; no such pattern appeared in memory repertoires. Conclusions relied on cross-sectional statistical analysis, not following the same donors.

TCRdb re-called the 5' RACE reads with MiXCR, one entry per CDR3 protein. The sample lists just over 450,000 distinct CDR3 sequences, approximately 15% occurring once. This same sample was also part of a study on yellow fever vaccine responses in identical twins. From that paper: The authors reported partly convergent, partly personalized vaccine responses in identical twins.

Sequencing was carried out using CD4+ T cells sorted from blood. This rearrangement joins TRBV5-5 to TRBJ2-1, with D possibly matching TRBD2 (6 bases). The sequence was collected from a woman aged 18-29 years in good health. The CDR3 region is CATQRATYNEQFF. The CDR3 DNA follows: TGTGCAACCCAGCGGGCAACGTACAATGAGCAGTTCTTC.